The 20 T cell receptor beta chains in this list originate from one sample, sequenced in a study of Graves' ophthalmopathy and Graves' hyperthyroidism. Researchers took RNA transcripts and amplified TCR beta CDR3 regions from them. The first round was an RT-PCR with HTBI primers, and the second round was a multiplex PCR. Each CDR3 protein is one row after TCRdb ran MiXCR on the multiplex PCR reads. Counted here are some 200,000 distinct CDR3 sequences, roughly 27% occurring once; the ten biggest clones make up approximately 8.6%. Sequencing was carried out using peripheral blood. All receptors derive from a man in his fifties with Graves' ophthalmopathy.

V and J are TRBV7-3 and TRBJ1-1; D unclear. Germline lookup yields CDR1 SGHTA and CDR2 FQGTGA. Trimming pared 1 base from V and 2 bases from J, leaving 5 bases between. The CDR3 loop spans 13 amino acids. Written as DNA, the CDR3 is TGTGCCAGCAGCTTAAATGGAAACACTGAAGCTTTCTTT. Amino acids: CASSLNGNTEAFF. Looking up the rest from reference TRBV7-3 and TRBJ1-1 gives the full variable domain: GAGVSQTPSNKVTEKGKYVELRCDPISGHTALYWYRQSLGQGPEFLIYFQGTGAADDSGLPNDRFFAVRPEGSVSTLKIQRTERGDSAVYLCASSLNGNTEAFFGQGTRLTVV.

This clonotype was counted a single time. The J gene is TRBJ1-6, the V gene TRBV6-1; D is undetermined. Trimming took 2 bases from V and 8 from J, leaving 7 bases between them. The germline V gene encodes CDR1 MNHNS and CDR2 SASEGT. The CDR3 runs to 13 residues. The CDR3, as DNA: TGTGCCAGCAGTGAACACGAGGATTCACCCCTCCACTTT. This encodes CASSEHEDSPLHF.

The genes are TRBV6-1 and TRBJ2-5, with no clear D. Trimming took off 7 bases at V and 9 bases at J, with 15 bases between the two ends. Germline V gene lookup returns CDR1 MNHNS and CDR2 SASEGT. The CDR3 loop spans 12 amino acids. DNA of the CDR3: TGTGCCAGCACGACCCCTGGAAGCGCCCAGTACTTC. As protein: CASTTPGSAQYF.

This clonotype appeared many times. V and J are TRBV3-1 and TRBJ1-1; TRBD1 agrees at 8 bases. J was trimmed by 5 bases and V by 3 bases; bases with no gene match: 5. CDR1 LGHDT and CDR2 YNNKEL come from the germline V gene (reference sequence). The length of the CDR3 is 14 residues. The CDR3 sequence: CASSQRDRRTEAFF. The CDR3 coding sequence is TGTGCCAGCAGCCAGCGGGACAGGCGGACTGAAGCTTTCTTT.

This clonotype occurred many times. The chain links TRBV20-1 to TRBJ2-5, with 7 nucleotides matching TRBD2. Germline CDR1 reads DFQATT; CDR2 reads SNEGSKA (reference sequence). There are 17 residues in the CDR3. The V segment lost 6 bases and the J segment 7 bases; nucleotides outside the gene matches: 23. CDR3 residues: CSAHHLGGGEDVGTQYF. CDR3 nucleotides: TGCAGTGCGCACCACCTGGGGGGAGGGGAGGACGTGGGGACCCAGTACTTC.

This clonotype has at least ten counts. This chain links TRBV20-1 with TRBJ2-5, with D unresolved. Trimming took off 3 bases at V and 3 bases at J, with 8 bases between the two ends. The CDR3 is 12 residues long. CDR1 is DFQATT and CDR2 is SNEGSKA in the germline V gene (reference sequence). The CDR3 DNA is TGCAGTGCTAGTCCCAGCGAAGAGACCCAGTACTTC. This gives the protein CSASPSEETQYF.

The chain links TRBV6-2 or TRBV6-3 to TRBJ2-7; 14 nucleotides line up with TRBD2. V was pared by 7 bases and J by 5 bases, with 10 bases of the junction left unmatched. Germline-derived CDR1 and CDR2 are MNHEY and SVGEGT. CDR3 length: 16 amino acids. This chain's CDR3 is CASTPLGLAGVDEQYF. The CDR3, as DNA: TGTGCCAGCACCCCTCTGGGACTAGCGGGAGTCGACGAGCAGTACTTC.

This clonotype was found many times. The chain joins TRBV27 to TRBJ1-1; 8 bases are a match to TRBD1. Trimming removed 5 bases from V and 5 bases from J; junction bases left unmatched: 4. CDR3 length: 13 amino acids. Germline CDR1 reads MNHEY; CDR2 reads SMNVEV (reference sequence). Here the CDR3 DNA reads TGTGCCAGCAGTCCAACAGGGGGTACTGAAGCTTTCTTT. This encodes CASSPTGGTEAFF.

Ten or more counts support this clonotype. V and J are TRBV7-9 and TRBJ2-7, with TRBD1 matching 8 bases. The V and J ends lost 4 bases and 4 bases, in that order; junction bases with no gene match: 12. Per the germline V gene, CDR1 is SEHNR and CDR2 is FQNEAQ (reference sequence). CDR3 length: 16 residues. The CDR3 DNA reads TGTGCCAGCAGCTCCACTTGGGACAGGAGGCATTACGAGCAGTACTTC. This gives the protein CASSSTWDRRHYEQYF. The full variable domain, its missing parts supplied by reference TRBV7-9 and TRBJ2-7, is DTGVSQNPRHKITKRGQNVTFRCDPISEHNRLYWYRQTLGQGPEFLTYFQNEAQLEKSRLLSDRFSAERPKGSFSTLEIQRTEQGDSAMYLCASSSTWDRRHYEQYFGPGTRLTVT.

J is TRBJ1-2 and V is TRBV12-3 or TRBV12-4; D is unresolved. Deletions cut 5 bases from V and 8 bases from J, with 12 bases between. There are 12 residues in the CDR3. The chain's CDR3 is CASSTTEGGYTF. CDR3 nucleotides: TGTGCCAGCAGTACAACGGAGGGAGGCTACACCTTC.

This clonotype was found many times. The rearrangement links TRBV12-3 or TRBV12-4 to TRBJ2-5; D is perhaps TRBD2 (5 bases). Trimming took off 3 bases at V and 4 bases at J, with 12 bases between the two ends. The CDR3 is made up of 14 amino acids. The CDR3 here is CASSFPAGGETQYF. The CDR3 DNA follows: TGTGCCAGCAGTTTTCCTGCGGGTGGAGAGACCCAGTACTTC.

This clonotype has ten or more counts. V is TRBV19 and J is TRBJ1-3; no reliable D call. V shed 7 bases and J shed 3 bases, with 10 bases lying between them. The CDR3 is 13 amino acids. Per the germline V gene, CDR1 is LNHDA and CDR2 is SQIVND (reference sequence). The CDR3 loop is CASKETLGNTIYF. CDR3 nucleotide sequence: TGTGCCAGTAAGGAGACGCTTGGAAACACCATATATTTT. The entire variable domain, with the rest obtained from reference TRBV19 and TRBJ1-3, is as follows: DGGITQSPKYLFRKEGQNVTLSCEQNLNHDAMYWYRQDPGQGLRLIYYSQIVNDFQKGDIAEGYSVSREKKESFPLTVTSAQKNPTAFYLCASKETLGNTIYFGEGSWLTVV.

The sample holds many counts of this clonotype. One junction end disagrees with the germline gene, perhaps due to a read error. The V and J genes are TRBV6-1 and TRBJ2-5, with D tentatively TRBD2 (5 bases). CDR3 size: 13 residues. The germline CDR1 and CDR2 sequences are MNHNS and SASEGT. CDR3 DNA sequence: TGCGCCAGCAGCGAGGGCTTGGCGGAGACCCAGTACTTC. Its translation: CASSEGLAETQYF.

The chain uses TRBV12-3 or TRBV12-4 and TRBJ2-7, with D perhaps being TRBD1 or TRBD2 (6 bases each). Trimming removed 4 bases at V and 0 bases at J, with 16 bases between. The CDR3 is 16 amino acids. This CDR3 is CASSSPWGASSYEQYF. As DNA, the CDR3 is TGTGCCAGCAGTTCCCCCTGGGGGGCGAGCTCCTACGAGCAGTACTTC.

The table lists this clonotype with many counts. CDR3 loop: CSVADRVYQPQHF. The CDR3 region has the DNA TGCAGCGTTGCGGACAGGGTATATCAGCCCCAGCATTTT. The rearrangement uses TRBV29-1 and TRBJ1-5; the match to TRBD1 covers 8 bases. The CDR3 totals 13 residues. Looked up from germline, CDR1 is SQVTM and CDR2 is ANQGSEA. V dropped 4 bases and J dropped 5; count of bases not matched to a gene: 4.

This clonotype has at least ten counts. The chain employs TRBV30 and TRBJ1-1; D possibly corresponds to TRBD1 (5 bases). Germline CDR1 and CDR2: GTSNPN and SVGIG (reference sequence). The CDR3 is made up of 14 amino acids. The V and J ends lost 2 bases and 0 bases respectively, with 10 bases between them. The CDR3 is CAWSWDGLNTEAFF. In DNA, the CDR3 is TGTGCCTGGAGTTGGGACGGATTGAACACTGAAGCTTTCTTT.

The chain couples TRBV5-1 to TRBJ2-2; D gene uncertain. The V end was cut by 0 bases, the J end by 3 bases, with 12 bases between. Germline CDR1 SGHRS, CDR2 YFSETQ. The CDR3 consists of 16 residues. CDR3 loop: CASSLGRGAYTGELFF. In DNA, the CDR3 is TGCGCCAGCAGCTTGGGACGAGGCGCGTACACCGGGGAGCTGTTTTTT.

In its sample, this clonotype was seen many times. The chain combines TRBV6-2 or TRBV6-3 with TRBJ2-5; TRBD2 matches at 7 bases. The ends lost 10 bases at V and 5 bases at J; junction bases unmatched: 16. Germline lookup yields CDR1 MNHEY and CDR2 SVGEGT. CDR3 length: 15 residues. CDR3 nucleotides: TGTGCCACTCGGTGGGCGGGAGTAGCGTATGAGACCCAGTACTTC. This codes for CATRWAGVAYETQYF.

This chain connects TRBV6-1 to TRBJ1-5; tentatively, D is TRBD1 (6 bases). Trimming removed 3 bases at V and 4 bases at J, with 16 bases between. The CDR3 totals 16 residues. Germline V lookup: CDR1 MNHNS, CDR2 SASEGT. The CDR3 nucleotides read TGTGCCAGCAGTGACCTCCTAGGGACATCTAATCAGCCCCAGCATTTT. This sequence encodes CASSDLLGTSNQPQHF.

This clonotype came up many times. The J gene is TRBJ2-7, the V gene TRBV20-1; weak D call: TRBD1 (6 bases). Germline V gives CDR1 DFQATT, CDR2 SNEGSKA (reference sequence). Trimming took off 1 base at V and 2 bases at J, with 12 bases between the two ends. This CDR3 region has 14 residues. The DNA for the CDR3 is TGCAGTGCTAGAGGGAGGACAGCACCCTACGAGCAGTACTTC. Amino acids: CSARGRTAPYEQYF.